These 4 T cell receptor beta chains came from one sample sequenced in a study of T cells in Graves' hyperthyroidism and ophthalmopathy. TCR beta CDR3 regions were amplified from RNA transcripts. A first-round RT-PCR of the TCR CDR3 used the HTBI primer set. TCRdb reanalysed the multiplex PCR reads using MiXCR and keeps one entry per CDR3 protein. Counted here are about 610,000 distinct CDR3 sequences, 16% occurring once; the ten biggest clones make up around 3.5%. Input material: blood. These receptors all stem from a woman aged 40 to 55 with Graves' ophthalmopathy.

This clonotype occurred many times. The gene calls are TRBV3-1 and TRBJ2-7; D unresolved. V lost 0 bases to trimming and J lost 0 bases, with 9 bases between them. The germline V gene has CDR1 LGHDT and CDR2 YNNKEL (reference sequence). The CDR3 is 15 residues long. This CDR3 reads CASSQDQWNSYEQYF. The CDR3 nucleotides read TGTGCCAGCAGCCAAGATCAGTGGAACTCCTACGAGCAGTACTTC.

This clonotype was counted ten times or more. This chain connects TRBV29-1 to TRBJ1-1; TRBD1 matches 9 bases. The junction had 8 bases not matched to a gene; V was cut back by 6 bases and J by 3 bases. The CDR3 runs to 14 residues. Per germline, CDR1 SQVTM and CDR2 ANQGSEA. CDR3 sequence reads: CSVRLGQGDTEAFF. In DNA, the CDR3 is TGCAGCGTCCGACTGGGACAGGGCGACACTGAAGCTTTCTTT. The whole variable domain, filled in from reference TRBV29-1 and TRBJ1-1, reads SAVISQKPSRDICQRGTSLTIQCQVDSQVTMMFWYRQQPGQSLTLIATANQGSEATYESGFVIDKFPISRPNLTFSTLTVSNMSPEDSSIYLCSVRLGQGDTEAFFGQGTRLTVV.

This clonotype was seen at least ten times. CDR3 sequence reads: CASSLAGSGSDEQFF. CDR3 DNA: TGTGCCAGCAGCTTAGCCGGTAGCGGGAGCGATGAGCAGTTCTTC. The chain is built from TRBV11-2 and TRBJ2-1, with 9 bases fitting TRBD2. This CDR3 region has 15 residues. The germline V gene encodes CDR1 SGHAT and CDR2 FQNNGV. V lost 1 base and J lost 8; bases outside the gene matches: 6.

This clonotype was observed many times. DNA for the CDR3: TGTGCCAGCAGGAGGGACAGGGGCGCTAAACTGTTTTTT. Encoded protein: CASRRDRGAKLFF. V and J are TRBV28 and TRBJ1-4; 10 positions agree with TRBD1. The junction had 6 bases not matched to a gene; V was cut back by 6 bases and J by 11 bases. The CDR3 is 13 amino acids. Germline CDR1 is MDHEN and CDR2 is SYDVKM.